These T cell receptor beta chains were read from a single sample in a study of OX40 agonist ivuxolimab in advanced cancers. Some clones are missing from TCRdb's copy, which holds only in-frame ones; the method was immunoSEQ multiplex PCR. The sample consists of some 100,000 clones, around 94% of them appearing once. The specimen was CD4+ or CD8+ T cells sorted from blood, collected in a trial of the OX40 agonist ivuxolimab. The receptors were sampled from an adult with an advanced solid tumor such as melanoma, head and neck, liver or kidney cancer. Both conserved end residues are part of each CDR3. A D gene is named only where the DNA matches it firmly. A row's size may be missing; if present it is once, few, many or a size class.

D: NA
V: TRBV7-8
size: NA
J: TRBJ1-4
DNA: TGTGCCAGCAGCTTTTCCAGTGCAACTAATGAAAAACTGTTTTTT
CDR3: CASSFSSATNEKLFF

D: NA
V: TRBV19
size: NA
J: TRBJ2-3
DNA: TGTGCCAGTAGTGCAACAGGGCCTAGCACAGATACGCAGTATTTT
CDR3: CASSATGPSTDTQYF

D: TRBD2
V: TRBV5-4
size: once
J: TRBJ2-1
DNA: TGTGCCAGCAGCTTAACTAGCGGGGGACGTTACAATGAGCAGTTCTTC
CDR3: CASSLTSGGRYNEQFF

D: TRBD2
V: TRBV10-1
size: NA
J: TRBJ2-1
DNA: TGCGCCAGCAGTGCGGTAGCGGGAGGAAACAATGAGCAGTTCTTC
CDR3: CASSAVAGGNNEQFF

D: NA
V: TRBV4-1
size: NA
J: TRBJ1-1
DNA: TGCGCCAGCAGCCAAGATCGGGGCTGGACTGAAGCTTTCTTT
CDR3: CASSQDRGWTEAFF

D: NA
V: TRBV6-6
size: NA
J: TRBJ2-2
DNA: TGTGCCAGCAGTTACCGCCGGAGGACCGGGGAGCTGTTTTTT
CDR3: CASSYRRRTGELFF

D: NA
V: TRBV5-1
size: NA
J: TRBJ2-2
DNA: TGCGCCAGCAGCTTGGGTCCGGGAGTCAACACCGGGGAGCTGTTTTTT
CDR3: CASSLGPGVNTGELFF

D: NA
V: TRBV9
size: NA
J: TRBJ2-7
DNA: TGTGCCAGCAGCGTATTCGGTGAGGTCCCTTCCTACGAGCAGTACTTC
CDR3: CASSVFGEVPSYEQYF

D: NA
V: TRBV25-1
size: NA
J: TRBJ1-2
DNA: TGTGCCAGCAGTGAATCTCCTGGGGGCTATGGCTACACCTTC
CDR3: CASSESPGGYGYTF

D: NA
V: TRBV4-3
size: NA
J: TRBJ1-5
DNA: TGCGCCAGCAGCCAAGTCCGAGGATCCAATCAGCCCCAGCATTTT
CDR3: CASSQVRGSNQPQHF

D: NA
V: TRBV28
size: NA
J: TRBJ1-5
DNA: TGTGCCAGCAGTTTAGACGGTTATAGCAATCAGCCCCAGCATTTT
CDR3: CASSLDGYSNQPQHF

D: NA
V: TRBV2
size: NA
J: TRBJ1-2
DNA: TGTGCCAGCAGTGAAGAAGGACAGATTAACTATGGCTACACCTTC
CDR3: CASSEEGQINYGYTF

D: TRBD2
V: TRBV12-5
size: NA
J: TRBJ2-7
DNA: TGTGCTAGTGGTTTGGTCCGGTCGGGGGACCTGACTAGCGGGAGAGGGTACGAGCAGTACTTC
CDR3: CASGLVRSGDLTSGRGYEQYF

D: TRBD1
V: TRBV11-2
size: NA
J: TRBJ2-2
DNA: TGTGCCAGCAGCACCCGGGACAGGGCATCGAACACCGGGGAGCTGTTTTTT
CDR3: CASSTRDRASNTGELFF

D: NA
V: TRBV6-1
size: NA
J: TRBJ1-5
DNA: TGTGCCAGCAGTGAAGCGCCAGAGATCAATCAGCCCCAGCATTTT
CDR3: CASSEAPEINQPQHF

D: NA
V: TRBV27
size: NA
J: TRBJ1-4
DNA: TGTGCCAGCAGTTTATCGTTGTTGGGGGAAAAACTGTTTTTT
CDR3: CASSLSLLGEKLFF

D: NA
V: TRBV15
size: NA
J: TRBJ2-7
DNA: TGTGCCACCAGCTCTCCCGGGACGGGGGAGCAGTACTTC
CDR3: CATSSPGTGEQYF

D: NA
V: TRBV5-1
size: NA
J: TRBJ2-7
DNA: TGCGCCAGCAGCTTGACCCCTGAAAGTTACCACGAGCAGTACTTC
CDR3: CASSLTPESYHEQYF

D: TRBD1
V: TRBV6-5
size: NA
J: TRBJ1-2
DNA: TGTGCCAGCAGCCCCGGACAGGGAGGCTATGGCTACACCTTC
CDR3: CASSPGQGGYGYTF

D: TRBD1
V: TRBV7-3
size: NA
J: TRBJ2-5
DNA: TGTGCCAGCACCCCCGGGACAGGGGTTGGAGAGACCCAGTACTTC
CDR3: CASTPGTGVGETQYF

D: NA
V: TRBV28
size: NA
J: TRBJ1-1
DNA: TGTGCCAGCAGCTCCGGACGGGCTCCCGCGAACACTGAAGCTTTCTTT
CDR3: CASSSGRAPANTEAFF

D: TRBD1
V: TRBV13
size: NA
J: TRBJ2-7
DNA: TGTGCCAGCAGCAAAGGACAGGGGAATCCCAACGAGCAGTACTTC
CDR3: CASSKGQGNPNEQYF

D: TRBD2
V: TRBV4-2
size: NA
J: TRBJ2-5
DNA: TGTGCCAGCAGCCCGGGGGGACTAGCGGGGCCCCAGGGGGAGACCCAGTACTTC
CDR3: CASSPGGLAGPQGETQYF

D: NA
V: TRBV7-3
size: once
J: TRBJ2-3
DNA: TGTGCCAGCAGCTTGAACTGGGGGGCAGATACGCAGTATTTT
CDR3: CASSLNWGADTQYF

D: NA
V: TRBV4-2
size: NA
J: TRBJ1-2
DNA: TGTGCCAGCAGCTTCAGCGGAGTCGGTGGCTACACCTTC
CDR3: CASSFSGVGGYTF

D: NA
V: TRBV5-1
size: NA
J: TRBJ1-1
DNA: TGCGCCAGCACCTTCCGGGACACGAACACTGAAGCTTTCTTT
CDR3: CASTFRDTNTEAFF

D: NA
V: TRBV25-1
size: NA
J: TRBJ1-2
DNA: TGTGCCAGCAGTGAATGGATGGAGAAGGAGGGCGGCTACACCTTC
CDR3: CASSEWMEKEGGYTF

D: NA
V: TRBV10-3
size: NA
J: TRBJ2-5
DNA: TGTGCCATCGGAGGGCCAGGGGAGACCCAGTACTTC
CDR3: CAIGGPGETQYF

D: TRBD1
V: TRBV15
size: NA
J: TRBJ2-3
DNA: TGTGCCACCAGTTCCGGGACAGGGGGATCGGATACGCAGTATTTT
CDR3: CATSSGTGGSDTQYF

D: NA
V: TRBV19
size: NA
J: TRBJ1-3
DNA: TGTGCCAGGATAGGGGGGCGGGCCTGCAGGGGCAACACCATATATTTT
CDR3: CARIGGRACRGNTIYF

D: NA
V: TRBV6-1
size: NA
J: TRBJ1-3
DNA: TGTGCCAGCAGTGAAGGACTCGGGGGCAGCCTTGGAAACACCATATATTTT
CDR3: CASSEGLGGSLGNTIYF

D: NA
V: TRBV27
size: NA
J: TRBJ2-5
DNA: TGTGCCAGCAGTCCGGGGAGTTGGGACTTTGAGACCCAGTACTTC
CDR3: CASSPGSWDFETQYF

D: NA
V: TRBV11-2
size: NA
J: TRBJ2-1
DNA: TGTGCCAGCAGCTTAGTTGGGCAGTACAATGAGCAGTTCTTC
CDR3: CASSLVGQYNEQFF

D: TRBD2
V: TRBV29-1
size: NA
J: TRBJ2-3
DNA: TGCAGCGCCCAGCGGGGGCCTTACACAGATACGCAGTATTTT
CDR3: CSAQRGPYTDTQYF

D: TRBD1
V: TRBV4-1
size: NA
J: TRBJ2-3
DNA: TGCGCCAGCAGCCCAGTGACAGGGTCAGATACGCAGTATTTT
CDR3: CASSPVTGSDTQYF

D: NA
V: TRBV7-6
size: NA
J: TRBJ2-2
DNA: TGTGCCAGCAGCTTAGCGGGGGGTCGGACCGGGGAGCTGTTTTTT
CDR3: CASSLAGGRTGELFF

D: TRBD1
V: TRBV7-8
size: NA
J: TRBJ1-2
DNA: TGTGCCAGCAGCTTAGGAGGACAGGGAGACTATGGCTACACCTTC
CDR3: CASSLGGQGDYGYTF

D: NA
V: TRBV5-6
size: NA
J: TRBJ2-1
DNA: TGTGCCAGCAGCCTGTGGAGGAGGTGGTACAATGAGCAGTTCTTC
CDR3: CASSLWRRWYNEQFF

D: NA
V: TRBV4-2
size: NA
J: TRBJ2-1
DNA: TGTGCCAGCAGCTTGAGAGTCGGAGGGGCCTACAATGAGCAGTTCTTC
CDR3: CASSLRVGGAYNEQFF

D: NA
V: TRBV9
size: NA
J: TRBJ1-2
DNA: TGTGCCAGCACCCTGGGGGGGGAAGTCTATGGCTACACCTTC
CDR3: CASTLGGEVYGYTF

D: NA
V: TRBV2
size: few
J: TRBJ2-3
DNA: TGTGCCAGCAGTCCCGGGACATATCGCACAGATACGCAGTATTTT
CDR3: CASSPGTYRTDTQYF

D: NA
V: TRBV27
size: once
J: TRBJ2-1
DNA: TGTGCCAGCAGTTTGAGTCCCGGATACTCCTACAATGAGCAGTTCTTC
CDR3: CASSLSPGYSYNEQFF

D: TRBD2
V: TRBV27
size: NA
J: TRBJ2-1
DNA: TGTGCCAGCACTCCCGGGACTAGCGGGAGAGGGGAGCAGTTCTTC
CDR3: CASTPGTSGRGEQFF

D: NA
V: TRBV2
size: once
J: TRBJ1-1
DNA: TGTGCCAGCAGTGAATGGGTGAACACTGAAGCTTTCTTT
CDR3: CASSEWVNTEAFF

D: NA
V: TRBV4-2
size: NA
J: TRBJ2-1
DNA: TGTGCCAGCAGCCAAGGCCCAACCAGCGGATACAATGAGCAGTTCTTC
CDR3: CASSQGPTSGYNEQFF

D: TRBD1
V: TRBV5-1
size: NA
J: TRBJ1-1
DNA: TGCGCCAGCAGCTTCCGGGACAGTGACACTGAAGCTTTCTTT
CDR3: CASSFRDSDTEAFF

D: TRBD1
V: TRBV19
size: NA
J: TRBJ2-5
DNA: TGTGCCAGTAGTATTTGGACAGGGAACCAAGAGACCCAGTACTTC
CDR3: CASSIWTGNQETQYF